Listed here is a single T cell receptor (beta chain). The sample originates from a study of blood T cell repertoires in COVID-19. Measured with immunoSEQ multiplex PCR; TCRdb has only the in-frame clones, and not every one. The table includes more than 80,000 clones, more than 65% detected once. The sequencing input was peripheral blood. This clonotype originated in a woman at least 80 years old with active or convalescent COVID-19.

The DNA for the CDR3 is TGTGCCAGCAGCGATTCCGGGACAGGGGAAAAACTGTTTTTT. This codes for CASSDSGTGEKLFF. This chain connects TRBV6-5 to TRBJ1-4; 9 bases agree with TRBD1. The CDR3 spans 14 residues. J lost 8 bases, V lost 6 bases, and 7 bases had no gene match. Germline V gives CDR1 MNHEY, CDR2 SVGAGI.